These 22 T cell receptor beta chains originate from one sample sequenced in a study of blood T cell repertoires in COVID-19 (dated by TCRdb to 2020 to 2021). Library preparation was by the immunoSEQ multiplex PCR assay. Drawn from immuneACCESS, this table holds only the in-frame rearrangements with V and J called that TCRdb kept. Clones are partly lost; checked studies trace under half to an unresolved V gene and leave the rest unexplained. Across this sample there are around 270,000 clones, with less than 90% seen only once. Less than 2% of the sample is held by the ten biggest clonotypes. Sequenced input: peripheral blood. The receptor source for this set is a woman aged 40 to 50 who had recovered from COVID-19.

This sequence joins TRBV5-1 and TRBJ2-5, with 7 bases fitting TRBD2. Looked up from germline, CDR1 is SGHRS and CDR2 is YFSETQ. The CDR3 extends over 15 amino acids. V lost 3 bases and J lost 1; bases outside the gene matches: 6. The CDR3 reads CASSSLAQIQETQYF. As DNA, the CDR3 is TGCGCCAGCAGCTCACTAGCGCAAATCCAAGAGACCCAGTACTTC.

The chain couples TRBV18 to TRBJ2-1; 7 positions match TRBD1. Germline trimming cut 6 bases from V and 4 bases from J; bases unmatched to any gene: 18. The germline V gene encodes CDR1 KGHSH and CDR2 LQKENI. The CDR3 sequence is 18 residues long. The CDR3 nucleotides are TGTGCCAGCTCGGGGACCGGACAGGTTTTTAAGGAGTACAATGAGCAGTTCTTC. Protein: CASSGTGQVFKEYNEQFF.

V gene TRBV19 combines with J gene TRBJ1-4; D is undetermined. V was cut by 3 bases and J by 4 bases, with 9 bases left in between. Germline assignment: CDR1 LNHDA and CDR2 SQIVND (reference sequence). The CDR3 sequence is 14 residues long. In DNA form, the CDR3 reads TGTGCCAGTAGTATGATGACAAGTAATGAAAAACTGTTTTTT. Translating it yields CASSMMTSNEKLFF.

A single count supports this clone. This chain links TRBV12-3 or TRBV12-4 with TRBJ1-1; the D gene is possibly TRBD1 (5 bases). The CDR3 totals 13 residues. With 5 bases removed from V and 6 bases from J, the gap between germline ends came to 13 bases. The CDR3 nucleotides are TGTGCCAGCAGTCGACTTGGACAATCTGAAGCTTTCTTT. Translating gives CASSRLGQSEAFF.

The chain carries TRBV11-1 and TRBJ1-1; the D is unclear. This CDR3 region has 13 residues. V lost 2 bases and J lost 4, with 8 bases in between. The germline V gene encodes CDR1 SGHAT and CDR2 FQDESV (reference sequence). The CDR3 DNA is TGTGCCAGCAGCTTAACCAGTGCCACTGAAGCTTTCTTT. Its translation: CASSLTSATEAFF.

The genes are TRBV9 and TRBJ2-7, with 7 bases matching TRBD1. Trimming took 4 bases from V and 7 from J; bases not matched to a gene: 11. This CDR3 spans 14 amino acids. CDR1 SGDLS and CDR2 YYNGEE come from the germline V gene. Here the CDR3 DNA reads TGTGCCAGCAGCCCTGACAGGGCCTTTCGGGAGCAGTACTTC. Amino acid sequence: CASSPDRAFREQYF.

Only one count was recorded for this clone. The CDR3 DNA reads as TGTGCCAGCAGCCGTACTGGACAGGAGAATGGCTACACCTTC. Protein product: CASSRTGQENGYTF. The chain is built from TRBV27 and TRBJ1-2; TRBD1 agrees at 7 bases. Germline loops: CDR1 MNHEY, CDR2 SMNVEV (reference sequence). The CDR3 extends over 14 amino acids. Losses at the gene ends were 6 bases for V and 6 bases for J; bases not matched to a gene: 10.

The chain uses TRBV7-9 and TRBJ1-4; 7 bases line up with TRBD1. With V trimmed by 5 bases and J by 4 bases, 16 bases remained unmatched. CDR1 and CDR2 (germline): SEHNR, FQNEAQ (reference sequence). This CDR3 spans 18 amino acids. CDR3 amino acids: CASSPTRTGRSYNEKLFF. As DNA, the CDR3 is TGTGCCAGCAGCCCGACCCGGACAGGAAGGAGCTATAATGAAAAACTGTTTTTT.

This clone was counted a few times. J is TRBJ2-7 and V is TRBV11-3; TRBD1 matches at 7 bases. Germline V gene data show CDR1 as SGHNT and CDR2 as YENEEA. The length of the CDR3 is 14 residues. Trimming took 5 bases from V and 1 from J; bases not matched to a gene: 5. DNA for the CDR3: TGTGCCAGCAGCCCGGACAGGTGGTCCTACGAGCAGTACTTC. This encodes CASSPDRWSYEQYF.

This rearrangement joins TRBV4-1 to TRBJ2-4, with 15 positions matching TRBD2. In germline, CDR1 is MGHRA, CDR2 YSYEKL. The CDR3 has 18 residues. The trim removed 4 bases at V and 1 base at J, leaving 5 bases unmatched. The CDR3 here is CASSPGLAGGRAKNIQYF. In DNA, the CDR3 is TGCGCCAGCAGCCCGGGACTAGCGGGGGGCCGCGCCAAAAACATTCAGTACTTC.

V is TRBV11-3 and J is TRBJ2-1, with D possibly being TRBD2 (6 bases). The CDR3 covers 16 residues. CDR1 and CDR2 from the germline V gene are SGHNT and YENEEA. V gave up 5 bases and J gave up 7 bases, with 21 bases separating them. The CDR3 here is CASSGRYTAQVNEQFF. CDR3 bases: TGTGCCAGCAGCGGGAGGTACACAGCTCAAGTAAATGAGCAGTTCTTC.

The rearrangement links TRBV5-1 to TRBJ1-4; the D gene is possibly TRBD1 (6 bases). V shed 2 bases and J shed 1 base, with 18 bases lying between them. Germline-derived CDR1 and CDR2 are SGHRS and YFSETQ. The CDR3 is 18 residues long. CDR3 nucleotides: TGCGCCAGCAGCTTAACGCCCCGGACGACAGGAACTAATGAAAAACTGTTTTTT. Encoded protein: CASSLTPRTTGTNEKLFF.

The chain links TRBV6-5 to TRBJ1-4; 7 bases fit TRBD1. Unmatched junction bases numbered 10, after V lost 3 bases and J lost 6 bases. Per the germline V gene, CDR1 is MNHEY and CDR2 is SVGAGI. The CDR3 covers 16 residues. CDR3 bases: TGTGCCAGCAGTTATATGGGGGGCAGGGGGGATGAAAAACTGTTTTTT. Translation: CASSYMGGRGDEKLFF.

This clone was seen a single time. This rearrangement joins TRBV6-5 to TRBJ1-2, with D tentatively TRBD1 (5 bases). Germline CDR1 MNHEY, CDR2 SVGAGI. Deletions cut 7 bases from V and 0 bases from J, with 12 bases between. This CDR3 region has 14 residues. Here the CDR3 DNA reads TGTGCCAGCATCCGGACACAAGCTAACTATGGCTACACCTTC. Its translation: CASIRTQANYGYTF.

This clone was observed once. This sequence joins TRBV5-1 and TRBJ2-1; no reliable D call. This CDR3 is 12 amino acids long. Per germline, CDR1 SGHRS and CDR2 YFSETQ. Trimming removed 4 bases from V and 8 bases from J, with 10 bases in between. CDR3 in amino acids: CASSPDLDEQFF. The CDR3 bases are TGCGCCAGCAGCCCCGACTTGGATGAGCAGTTCTTC.

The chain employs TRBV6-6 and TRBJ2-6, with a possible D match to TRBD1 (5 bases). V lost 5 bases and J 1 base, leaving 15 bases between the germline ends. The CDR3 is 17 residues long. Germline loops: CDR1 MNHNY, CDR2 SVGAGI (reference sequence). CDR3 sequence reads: CASSPSLDSSGANVLTF. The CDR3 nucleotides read TGTGCCAGCAGTCCCTCCCTTGACAGTTCTGGGGCCAACGTCCTGACTTTC.

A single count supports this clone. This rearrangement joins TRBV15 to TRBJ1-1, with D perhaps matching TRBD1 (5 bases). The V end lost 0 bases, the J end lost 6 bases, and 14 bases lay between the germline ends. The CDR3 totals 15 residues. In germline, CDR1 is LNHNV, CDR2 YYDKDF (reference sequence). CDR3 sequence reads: CATSREGRASAEAFF. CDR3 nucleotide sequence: TGTGCCACCAGCAGAGAAGGCAGGGCTTCGGCTGAAGCTTTCTTT.

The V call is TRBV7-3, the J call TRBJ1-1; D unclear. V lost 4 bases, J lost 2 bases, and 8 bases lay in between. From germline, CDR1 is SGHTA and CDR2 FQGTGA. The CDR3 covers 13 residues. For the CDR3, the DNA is TGTGCCAGCAGCTCACAGACCAACACTGAAGCTTTCTTT. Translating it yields CASSSQTNTEAFF. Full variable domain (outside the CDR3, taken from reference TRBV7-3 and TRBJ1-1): GAGVSQTPSNKVTEKGKYVELRCDPISGHTALYWYRQSLGQGPEFLIYFQGTGAADDSGLPNDRFFAVRPEGSVSTLKIQRTERGDSAVYLCASSSQTNTEAFFGQGTRLTVV.

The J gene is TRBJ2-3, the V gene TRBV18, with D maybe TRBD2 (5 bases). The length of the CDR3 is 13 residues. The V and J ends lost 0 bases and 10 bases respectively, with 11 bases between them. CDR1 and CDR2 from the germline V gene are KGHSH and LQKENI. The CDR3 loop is CASSPPDYGAQYF. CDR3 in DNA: TGTGCCAGCTCACCACCTGACTACGGCGCGCAGTATTTT.

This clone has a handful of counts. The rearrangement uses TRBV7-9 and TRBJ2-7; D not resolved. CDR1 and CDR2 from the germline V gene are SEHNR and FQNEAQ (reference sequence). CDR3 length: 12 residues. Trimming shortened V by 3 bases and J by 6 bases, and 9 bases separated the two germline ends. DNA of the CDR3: TGTGCCAGCAGCTTCTTAACCGGCGAGCAGTACTTC. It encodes CASSFLTGEQYF.

CDR3 in DNA: TGTGCCAGCAGCTACAGTAGCAATCAGCCCCAGCATTTT. The encoded protein is CASSYSSNQPQHF. The chain is built from TRBV7-9 and TRBJ1-5, with D uncertain. Germline assignment: CDR1 SEHNR and CDR2 FQNEAQ (reference sequence). This CDR3 has 13 residues. Trimming shortened V by 4 bases and J by 0 bases, and 4 bases separated the two germline ends. Based on the CDR3 plus reference TRBV7-9 and TRBJ1-5, the full variable domain is DTGVSQNPRHKITKRGQNVTFRCDPISEHNRLYWYRQTLGQGPEFLTYFQNEAQLEKSRLLSDRFSAERPKGSFSTLEIQRTEQGDSAMYLCASSYSSNQPQHFGDGTRLSIL.

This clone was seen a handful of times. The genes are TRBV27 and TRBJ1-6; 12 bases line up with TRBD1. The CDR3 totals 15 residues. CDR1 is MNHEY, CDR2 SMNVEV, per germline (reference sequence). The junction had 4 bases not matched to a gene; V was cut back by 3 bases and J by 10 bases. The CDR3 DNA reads TGTGCCAGCAGTTTCGGGACAGGGGGCTCGTCACCCCTCCACTTT. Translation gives CASSFGTGGSSPLHF.